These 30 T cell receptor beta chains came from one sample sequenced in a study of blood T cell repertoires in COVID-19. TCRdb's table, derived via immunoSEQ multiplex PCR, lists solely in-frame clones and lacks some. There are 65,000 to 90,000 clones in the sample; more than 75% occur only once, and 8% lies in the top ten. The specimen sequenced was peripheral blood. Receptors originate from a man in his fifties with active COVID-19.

The CDR3 is CASSVAPEGDYNEQFF. CDR3 in DNA: TGTGCCAGCAGTGTCGCTCCTGAAGGGGACTACAATGAGCAGTTCTTC. The genes are TRBV6-1 and TRBJ2-1; TRBD1 is a possible D gene (5 bases). Germline CDR1 reads MNHNS; CDR2 reads SASEGT. The CDR3 consists of 16 residues. V was trimmed by 4 bases and J by 3 bases, leaving 16 bases between them.

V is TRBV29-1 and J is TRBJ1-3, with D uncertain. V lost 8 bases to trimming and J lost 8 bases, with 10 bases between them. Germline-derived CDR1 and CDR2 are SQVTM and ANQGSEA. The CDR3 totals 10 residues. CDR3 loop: CSPLRDTIYF. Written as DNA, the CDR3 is TGCAGCCCCCTTCGAGACACCATATATTTT.

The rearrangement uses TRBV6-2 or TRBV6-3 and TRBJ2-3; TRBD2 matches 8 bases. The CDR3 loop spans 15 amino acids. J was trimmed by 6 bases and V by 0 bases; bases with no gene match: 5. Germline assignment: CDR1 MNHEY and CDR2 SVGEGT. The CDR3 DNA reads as TGTGCCAGCAGTTACTCAGCGGGAGAGGTGGATACGCAGTATTTT. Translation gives CASSYSAGEVDTQYF.

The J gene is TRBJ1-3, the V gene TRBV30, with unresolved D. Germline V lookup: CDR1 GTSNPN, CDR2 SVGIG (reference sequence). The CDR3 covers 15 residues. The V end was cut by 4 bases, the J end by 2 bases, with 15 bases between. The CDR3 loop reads CAWKLRNLPGNTIYF. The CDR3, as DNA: TGTGCCTGGAAGCTGCGGAACCTCCCTGGAAACACCATATATTTT.

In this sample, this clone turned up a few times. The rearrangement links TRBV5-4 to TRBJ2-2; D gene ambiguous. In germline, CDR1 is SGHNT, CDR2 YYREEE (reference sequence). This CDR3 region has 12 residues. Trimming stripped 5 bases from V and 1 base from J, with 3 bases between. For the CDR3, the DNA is TGTGCCAGCAGTCAGAACACCGGGGAGCTGTTTTTT. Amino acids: CASSQNTGELFF.

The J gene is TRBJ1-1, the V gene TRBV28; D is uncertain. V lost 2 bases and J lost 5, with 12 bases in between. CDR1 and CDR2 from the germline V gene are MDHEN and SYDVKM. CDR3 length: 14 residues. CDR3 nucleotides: TGTGCCAGCAGTTTAGGGCGGCGGGGAACTGAAGCTTTCTTT. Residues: CASSLGRRGTEAFF.

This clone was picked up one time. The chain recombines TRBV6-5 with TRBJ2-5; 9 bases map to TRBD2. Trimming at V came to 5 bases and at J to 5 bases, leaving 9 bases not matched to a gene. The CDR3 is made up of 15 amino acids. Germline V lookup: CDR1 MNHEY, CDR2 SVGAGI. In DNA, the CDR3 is TGTGCCAGCAGTCCGAGACTAGCGGTAGGGGAGACCCAGTACTTC. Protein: CASSPRLAVGETQYF.

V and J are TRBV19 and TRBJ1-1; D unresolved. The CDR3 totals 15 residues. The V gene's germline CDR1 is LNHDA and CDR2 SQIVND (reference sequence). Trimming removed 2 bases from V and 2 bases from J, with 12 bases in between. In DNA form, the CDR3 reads TGTGCCAGTAGTATAATTCCAGGAGGAAACACTGAAGCTTTCTTT. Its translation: CASSIIPGGNTEAFF.

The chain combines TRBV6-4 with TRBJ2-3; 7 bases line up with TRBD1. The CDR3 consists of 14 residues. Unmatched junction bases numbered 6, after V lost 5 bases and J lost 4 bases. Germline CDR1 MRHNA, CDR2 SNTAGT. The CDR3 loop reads CASSKGAGSDTQYF. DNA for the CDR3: TGTGCCAGCAGTAAGGGGGCGGGCTCAGATACGCAGTATTTT.

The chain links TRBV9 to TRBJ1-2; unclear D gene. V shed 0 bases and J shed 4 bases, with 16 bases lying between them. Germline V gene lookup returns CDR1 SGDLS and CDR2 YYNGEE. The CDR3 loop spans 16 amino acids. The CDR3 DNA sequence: TGTGCCAGCAGCGTAGAGGACTCCCCGGAGGGCTATGGCTACACCTTC. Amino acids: CASSVEDSPEGYGYTF.

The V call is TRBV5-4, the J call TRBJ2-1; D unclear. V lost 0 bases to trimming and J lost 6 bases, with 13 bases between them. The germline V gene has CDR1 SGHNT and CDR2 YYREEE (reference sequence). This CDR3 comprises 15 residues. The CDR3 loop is CASSLGQTFGNEQFF. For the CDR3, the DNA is TGTGCCAGCAGCTTGGGACAAACTTTTGGCAATGAGCAGTTCTTC.

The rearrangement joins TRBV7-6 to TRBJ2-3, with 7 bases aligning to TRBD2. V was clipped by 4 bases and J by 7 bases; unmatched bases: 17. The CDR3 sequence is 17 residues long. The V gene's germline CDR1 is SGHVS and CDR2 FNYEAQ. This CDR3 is CASSSHRAGERENTQYF. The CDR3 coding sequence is TGTGCCAGCAGCTCCCATAGGGCGGGGGAAAGAGAGAATACGCAGTATTTT.

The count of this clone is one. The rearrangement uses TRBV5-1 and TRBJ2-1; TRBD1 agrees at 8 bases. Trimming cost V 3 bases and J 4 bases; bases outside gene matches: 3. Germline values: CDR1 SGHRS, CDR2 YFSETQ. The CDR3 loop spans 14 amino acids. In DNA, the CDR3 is TGCGCCAGCAGCTCCGGGACAGGTTACAATGAGCAGTTCTTC. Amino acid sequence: CASSSGTGYNEQFF.

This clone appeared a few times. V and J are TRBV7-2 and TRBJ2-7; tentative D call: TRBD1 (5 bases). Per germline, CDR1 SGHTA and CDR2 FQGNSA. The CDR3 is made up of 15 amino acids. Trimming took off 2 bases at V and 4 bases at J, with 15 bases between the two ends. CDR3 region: CASSLNKGKGYEQYF. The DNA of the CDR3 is TGTGCCAGCAGCTTAAACAAGGGTAAGGGGTACGAGCAGTACTTC.

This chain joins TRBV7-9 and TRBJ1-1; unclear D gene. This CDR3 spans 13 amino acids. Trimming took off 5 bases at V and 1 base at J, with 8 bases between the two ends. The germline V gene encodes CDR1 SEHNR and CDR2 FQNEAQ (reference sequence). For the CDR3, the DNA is TGTGCCAGCAGCATTCAGGAGAACACTGAAGCTTTCTTT. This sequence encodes CASSIQENTEAFF.

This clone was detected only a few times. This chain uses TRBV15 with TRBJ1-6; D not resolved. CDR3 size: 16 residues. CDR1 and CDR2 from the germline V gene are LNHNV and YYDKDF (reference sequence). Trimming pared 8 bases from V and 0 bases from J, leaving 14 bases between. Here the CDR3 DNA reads TGTGCCACCCAGCCCTCGCGCGGCTCCTATAATTCACCCCTCCACTTT. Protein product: CATQPSRGSYNSPLHF. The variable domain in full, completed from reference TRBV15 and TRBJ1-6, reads DAMVIQNPRYQVTQFGKPVTLSCSQTLNHNVMYWYQQKSSQAPKLLFHYYDKDFNNEADTPDNFQSRRPNTSFCFLDIRSPGLGDTAMYLCATQPSRGSYNSPLHFGNGTRLTVT.

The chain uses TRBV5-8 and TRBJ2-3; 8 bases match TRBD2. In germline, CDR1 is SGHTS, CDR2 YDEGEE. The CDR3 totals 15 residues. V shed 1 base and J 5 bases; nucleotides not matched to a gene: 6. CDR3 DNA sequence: TGTGCCAGCAGCTTGACGGGGGGGCAGGGAGATACGCAGTATTTT. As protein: CASSLTGGQGDTQYF.

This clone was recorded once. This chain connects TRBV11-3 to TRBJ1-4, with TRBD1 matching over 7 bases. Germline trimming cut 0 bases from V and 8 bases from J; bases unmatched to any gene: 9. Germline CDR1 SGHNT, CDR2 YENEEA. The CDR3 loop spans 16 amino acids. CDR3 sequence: CASSLDCNRGGEKLFF. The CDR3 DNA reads TGTGCCAGCAGCTTAGATTGCAACAGGGGAGGAGAAAAACTGTTTTTT.

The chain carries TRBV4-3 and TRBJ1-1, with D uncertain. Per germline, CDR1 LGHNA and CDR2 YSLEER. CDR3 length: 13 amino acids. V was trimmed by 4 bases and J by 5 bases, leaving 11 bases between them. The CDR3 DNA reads TGCGCCAGCAGCCTTGGGAGGTTTACTGAAGCTTTCTTT. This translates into CASSLGRFTEAFF.

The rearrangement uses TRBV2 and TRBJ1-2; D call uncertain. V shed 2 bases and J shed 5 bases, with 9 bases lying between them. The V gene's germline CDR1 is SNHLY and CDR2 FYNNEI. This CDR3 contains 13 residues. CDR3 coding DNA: TGTGCCAGCAGTGAACCACAGCCATATGGCTACACCTTC. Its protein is CASSEPQPYGYTF.

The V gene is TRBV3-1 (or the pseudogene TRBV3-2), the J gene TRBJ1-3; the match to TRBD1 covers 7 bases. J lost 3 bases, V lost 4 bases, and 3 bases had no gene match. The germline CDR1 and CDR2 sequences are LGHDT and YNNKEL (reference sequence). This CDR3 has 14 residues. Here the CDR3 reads CASSPRDSGNTIYF. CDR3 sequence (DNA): TGTGCCAGCAGCCCCCGGGACAGTGGAAACACCATATATTTT.

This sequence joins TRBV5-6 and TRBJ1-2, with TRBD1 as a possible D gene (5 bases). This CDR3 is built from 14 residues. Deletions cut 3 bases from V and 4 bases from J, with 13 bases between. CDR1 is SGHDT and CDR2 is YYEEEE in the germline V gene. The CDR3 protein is CASSWEGTAYGYTF. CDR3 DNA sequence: TGTGCCAGCAGCTGGGAGGGGACGGCCTATGGCTACACCTTC.

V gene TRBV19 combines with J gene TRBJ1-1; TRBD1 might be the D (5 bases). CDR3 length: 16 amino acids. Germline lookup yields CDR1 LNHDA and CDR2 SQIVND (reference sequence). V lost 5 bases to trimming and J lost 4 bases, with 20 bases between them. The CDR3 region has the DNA TGTGCCAGTAGTCCGTCCGACGGTCCGGGGGGCACTGAAGCTTTCTTT. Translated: CASSPSDGPGGTEAFF. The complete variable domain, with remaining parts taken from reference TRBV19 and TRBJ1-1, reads DGGITQSPKYLFRKEGQNVTLSCEQNLNHDAMYWYRQDPGQGLRLIYYSQIVNDFQKGDIAEGYSVSREKKESFPLTVTSAQKNPTAFYLCASSPSDGPGGTEAFFGQGTRLTVV.

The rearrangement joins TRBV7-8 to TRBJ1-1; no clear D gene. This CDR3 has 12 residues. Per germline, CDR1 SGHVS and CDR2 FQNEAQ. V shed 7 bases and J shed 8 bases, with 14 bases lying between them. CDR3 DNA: TGTGCCAGCATCTCAATCACTGAGGAAGCTTTCTTT. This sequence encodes CASISITEEAFF.

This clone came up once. The CDR3 protein is CASSQGTSGVNTQYF. The CDR3 bases are TGTGCCAGCAGCCAGGGTACTAGCGGGGTGAATACGCAGTATTTT. The J gene is TRBJ2-3, the V gene TRBV3-1 (or the pseudogene TRBV3-2), with 10 bases aligning to TRBD2. The CDR3 is made up of 15 amino acids. In germline, CDR1 is LGHDT, CDR2 YNNKEL (reference sequence). The ends lost 3 bases at V and 7 bases at J; junction bases unmatched: 7.

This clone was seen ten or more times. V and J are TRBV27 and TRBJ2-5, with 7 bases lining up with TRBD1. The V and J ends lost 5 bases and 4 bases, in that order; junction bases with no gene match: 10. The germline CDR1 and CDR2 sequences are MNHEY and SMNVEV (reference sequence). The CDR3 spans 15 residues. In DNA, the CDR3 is TGTGCCAGCAGTCCTGGACAGGCCCCGGGAGAGACCCAGTACTTC. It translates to CASSPGQAPGETQYF.

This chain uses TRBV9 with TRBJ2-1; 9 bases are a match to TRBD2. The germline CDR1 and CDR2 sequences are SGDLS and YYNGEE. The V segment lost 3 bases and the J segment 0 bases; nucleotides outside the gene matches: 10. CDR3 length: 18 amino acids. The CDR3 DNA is TGTGCCAGCAGCGGCTTCGATAGCGGGGGTGGCTCCTACAATGAGCAGTTCTTC. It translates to CASSGFDSGGGSYNEQFF. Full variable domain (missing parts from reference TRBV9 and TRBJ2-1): DSGVTQTPKHLITATGQRVTLRCSPRSGDLSVYWYQQSLDQGLQFLIQYYNGEERAKGNILERFSAQQFPDLHSELNLSSLELGDSALYFCASSGFDSGGGSYNEQFFGPGTRLTVL.

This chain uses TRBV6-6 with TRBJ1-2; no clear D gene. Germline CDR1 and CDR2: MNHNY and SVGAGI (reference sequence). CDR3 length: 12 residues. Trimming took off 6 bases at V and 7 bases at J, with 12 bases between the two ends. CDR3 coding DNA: TGTGCCAGCAGCCTGGACTCCCGTGGCTACACCTTC. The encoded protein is CASSLDSRGYTF.

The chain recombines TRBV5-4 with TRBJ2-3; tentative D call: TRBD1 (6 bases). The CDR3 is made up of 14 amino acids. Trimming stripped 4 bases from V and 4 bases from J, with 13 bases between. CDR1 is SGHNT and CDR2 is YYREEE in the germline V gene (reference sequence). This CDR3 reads CASSLNREPDTQYF. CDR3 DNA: TGTGCCAGCAGCCTAAACAGGGAACCAGATACGCAGTATTTT.

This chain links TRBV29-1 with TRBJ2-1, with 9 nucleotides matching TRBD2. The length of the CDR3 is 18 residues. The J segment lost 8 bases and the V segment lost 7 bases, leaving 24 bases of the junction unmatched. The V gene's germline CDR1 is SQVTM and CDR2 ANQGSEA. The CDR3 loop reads CSGLTSRRDSGRRHEQFF. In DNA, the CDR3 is TGCAGCGGACTTACCTCTCGTCGGGATAGCGGGAGAAGGCATGAGCAGTTCTTC.